A selection of T cell receptor beta chains follows, all from one sample in a study of tumor and adjacent non-tumor tissue in lung cancer. Using its own MiXCR run on the multiplex PCR reads, TCRdb lists one record per CDR3 protein. The sample lists about 93,000 distinct CDR3 sequences, less than 80% occurring once. Sequences were obtained from lung tumor tissue. These TCRs come from a man in his sixties with non-small cell lung cancer. Both conserved end residues are part of each CDR3. Fields, in order: V gene, J gene, D gene, CDR3 length, clone size, CDR3 protein, CDR3 DNA. A D gene is named only where the DNA matches it firmly. A row's size may be missing; if present it is once, few, many or a size class.

>TRBV11-1|TRBJ2-7|-|14|-
CVSSLPGGAYEQHF
TGTGTCAGTAGCCTTCCCGGCGGCGCCTACGAGCAGCACTTC
>TRBV27|TRBJ2-7|TRBD2|15|-
CASSREVAGSYEQYF
TGTGCCAGCTCCCGGGAGGTTGCGGGATCCTACGAGCAGTACTTC
>TRBV20-1|TRBJ2-2|TRBD1|14|-
CSATGTGDTGELFF
TGCAGTGCTACGGGGACAGGGGACACCGGGGAGCTGTTTTTT
>TRBV20-1|TRBJ2-7|TRBD2|14|-
CSASPSGRRYEQYF
TGCAGTGCTAGTCCCAGCGGGAGGCGCTACGAGCAGTACTTC
>TRBV6-5|TRBJ2-7|-|14|-
CASSLHRLSYEQHF
TGTGCCAGCAGCCTCCACAGACTATCCTACGAGCAGCATTTC
>TRBV4-3|TRBJ1-2|TRBD1|14|-
CASSRGDRVSDYTF
TGCGCCAGCAGTCGCGGAGACAGGGTTTCTGACTACACCTTC
>TRBV6-5|TRBJ2-7|-|14|many
CASRDPGQTYEQYF
TGTGCCAGCAGGGATCCGGGACAAACCTACGAGCAGTACTTC
>TRBV6-5|TRBJ1-5|-|13|once
CANSRKGNHPQHF
TGTGCCAACAGCCGAAAAGGCAACCACCCCCAGCATTTT
>TRBV6-5|TRBJ1-1|-|13|many
CASTGTLNTEAFF
TGTGCCAGCACCGGGACACTGAACACTGAAGCTTTCTTT
>TRBV5-1|TRBJ1-3|-|17|-
CASSFGTGQLGGNTIYF
TGCGCCAGCAGCTTCGGGACTGGACAGTTGGGTGGAAACACCATATATTTT
>TRBV5-4|TRBJ2-2|-|16|-
CANSLVSPGGITELFF
TGTGCCAACAGCTTGGTCAGCCCTGGGGGAATCACGGAGCTGTTTTTT
>TRBV6-2/TRBV6-3|TRBJ2-3|TRBD2|17|few
CANSTSGRATSTDTQYF
TGTGCCAACAGCACTAGCGGGAGGGCCACTAGCACAGATACGCAGTATTTT
>TRBV4-3|TRBJ1-1|-|15|once
CASSQGAGGNTEAFF
TGCGCCAGCAGCCAAGGAGCGGGTGGGAACACTGAAGCTTTCTTT
>TRBV4-2|TRBJ2-2|TRBD1|15|-
CASSRPGQGTGELFF
TGTGCCAGTAGCCGACCGGGACAGGGAACCGGGGAGCTGTTTTTT
>TRBV29-1|TRBJ2-7|-|9|many
CSVGYEQYF
TGCAGCGTTGGATACGAGCAGTACTTC
>TRBV6-1|TRBJ2-6|-|16|-
CASSEAMGIGANVLTF
TGTGCCAGCAGTGAAGCGATGGGGATTGGGGCCAACGTCCTGACCTTC
>TRBV29-1|TRBJ2-1|-|16|-
CSVDTTRLEVTYEQFF
TGCAGCGTGGACACAACTAGATTAGAAGTGACCTATGAGCAGTTCTTC
>TRBV21-1|TRBJ2-5|-|17|-
CVNSKPAGQGDQETQYF
TGTGTCAACAGCAAACCTGCTGGGCAGGGGGACCAAGAGACCCAGTACTTC
>TRBV4-2|TRBJ2-2|-|16|once
CASSRDSSENTGKLFF
TGTGCCAGCAGCCGCGACAGTAGTGAGAATACCGGGAAGCTGTTTTTT
>TRBV11-3|TRBJ1-1|-|16|-
CASSLGVQGPATEAFF
TGTGCCAGCAGCTTAGGGGTCCAGGGTCCTGCCACTGAAGCTTTCTTT
>TRBV6-5|TRBJ1-2|-|16|-
CVSSASNPGHGNGYTF
TGTGTCAGCAGTGCATCCAACCCGGGACATGGAAACGGCTACACCTTC
>TRBV11-3|TRBJ2-6|-|15|-
CASSQHCSGANVLIF
TGTGCCAGCAGCCAACATTGTTCTGGTGCTAACGTCCTGATTTTC
>TRBV11-1|TRBJ2-1|TRBD1|15|-
CASSLAGQARNEQFF
TGTGCCAGCAGCTTAGCCGGACAGGCCCGCAATGAGCAGTTCTTC
>TRBV29-1|TRBJ2-7|TRBD2|16|-
CSVDKGLAGALYEKYF
TGCAGCGTTGATAAAGGACTAGCGGGAGCTCTTTACGAGAAGTACTTC
>TRBV6-5|TRBJ1-1|-|17|-
CASSRTIGGALSTEAFF
TGTGCCAGCAGCCGAACGATTGGGGGGGCTTTGAGCACTGAAGCTTTCTTT
>TRBV5-1|TRBJ2-5|-|14|-
CSSRSTSRGETQYF
TGCTCCAGCCGGAGTACTAGCAGGGGAGAGACCCAGTACTTC
>TRBV28|TRBJ2-7|-|13|-
CASSPPGLDEQYF
TGTGCCAGCAGTCCACCCGGTTTGGACGAGCAGTACTTC
>TRBV5-1|TRBJ2-3|TRBD2|14|many
CASSLFSGTDTQYF
TGCGCCAGCAGCTTGTTTAGCGGGACAGATACGCAGTATTTT
>TRBV20-1|TRBJ1-5|-|14|-
CSVRVGQLNQPQHF
TGCAGTGTTAGAGTAGGGCAGCTCAATCAGCCCCAGCATTTT
>TRBV20-1|TRBJ2-7|-|13|-
CSARYTGRWEQYF
TGCAGTGCTAGGTATACAGGGAGGTGGGAGCAGTACTTC
>TRBV6-1|TRBJ2-2|TRBD1|15|many
CASSEARGLTGELFF
TGTGCCAGCAGTGAAGCCAGGGGGCTGACCGGGGAGCTGTTTTTT
>TRBV12-3/TRBV12-4|TRBJ2-7|-|12|many
CASSGGSYEQYF
TGTGCCAGCAGTGGAGGGAGCTACGAGCAGTACTTC
>TRBV6-5|TRBJ2-7|-|12|-
CAVGEALYEQYF
TGTGCCGTAGGCGAGGCGCTCTACGAGCAGTACTTC
>TRBV6-5|TRBJ1-5|-|13|many
CASSRKGNQPQHF
TGTGCCAGCAGCCGAAAAGGCAACCAGCCCCAGCATTTT
>TRBV11-3|TRBJ1-3|-|13|once
CASSSYRVNTIYF
TGTGCCAGCAGCTCTTACAGGGTAAACACCATATATTTT
>TRBV6-5|TRBJ2-1|-|12|-
CASSPGPNEQFF
TGTGCCAGCAGTCCGGGGCCCAATGAGCAGTTCTTC
>TRBV11-3|TRBJ2-5|-|18|-
CASGLDGCRRGRAETQYF
TGTGCCAGCGGCTTAGACGGCTGCCGCAGGGGACGAGCAGAGACCCAGTACTTC
>TRBV11-3|TRBJ2-7|TRBD2|14|-
CASILFSGHYEQYF
TGTGCCAGCATTTTATTTAGCGGGCACTACGAGCAGTACTTC
>TRBV4-3|TRBJ1-2|-|14|-
CASSQDPPIEGYTF
TGCGCCAGCAGCCAAGATCCGCCAATTGAAGGCTACACCTTC
>TRBV11-3|TRBJ2-1|-|15|-
CANSPRGHRANQQFF
TGTGCCAACAGCCCGCGAGGGCACAGGGCCAATCAGCAGTTCTTC
>TRBV6-1|TRBJ2-2|TRBD1|15|-
CASRAGTADTRELFF
TGTGCCAGCAGGGCCGGGACAGCGGACACCAGGGAGCTGTTTTTT
>TRBV5-4|TRBJ2-1|-|15|-
CASNLEQGLRNEQFF
TGTGCCAGCAATTTAGAACAGGGACTGAGGAATGAGCAGTTCTTC
>TRBV20-1|TRBJ2-3|-|11|-
CSADDLNTQYF
TGCAGTGCGGATGACCTGAACACGCAGTATTTT
>TRBV29-1|TRBJ1-2|TRBD1|13|few
CSATGQGAVGYTF
TGCAGCGCGACCGGACAGGGGGCGGTTGGCTACACCTTC
>TRBV12-3/TRBV12-4|TRBJ2-6|-|17|-
CASGPGTYVSGAYVLTF
TGTGCCAGCGGTCCTGGGACTTATGTCTCTGGGGCCTACGTCCTGACTTTC
>TRBV6-5|TRBJ1-1|-|16|-
CASSRTIGALGTEAFF
TGTGCCAGCAGCCGAACCATTGGGGCTTTGGGCACTGAAGCTTTCTTT
>TRBV5-4|TRBJ1-2|-|13|-
CANRQDSNYGYTF
TGTGCCAACAGGCAAGACAGTAACTATGGCTACACCTTC